Given below is one T cell receptor beta chain in context. Its specificity is unknown. V shed 3 bases and J 3 bases; nucleotides not matched to a gene: 6. The germline gives CDR1 MNHEY, CDR2 SMNVEV (reference sequence). This CDR3 has 15 residues. Each CDR3 protein is one row after TCRdb ran MiXCR on the 5' RACE reads. Counted here are approximately 210,000 distinct CDR3 sequences, approximately 30% occurring once; the ten biggest clones make up roughly 11%. This sample is drawn from a study of T-cell memory formation after mild COVID-19. Study-level findings and limits: The main location of contracting CD4+ clones was CM and EM, and that of contracting CD8+ clones was EMRA.

Sequenced sample: PBMCs or a T cell subset sorted from them (not recorded which). The TCR sequence derives from an adult woman who had mild COVID-19 (a few samples of this study predate the infection). Cell type and time point are not known. J is TRBJ1-2 and V is TRBV27; 8 bases align to TRBD1. CDR3 loop: CASSFHGQGHYGYTF. CDR3 coding DNA: TGTGCCAGCAGTTTCCATGGACAGGGACACTATGGCTACACCTTC.